The next 8 T cell receptor beta chains were all read from a single sample in a study of T cell responses to AZD1222 COVID-19 vaccine. Produced via immunoSEQ multiplex PCR; TCRdb's table is partial and in-frame only. This sample has 150,000 to 200,000 clones, with around 87% found just once. The material sequenced was peripheral blood, taken on day 0 of AZD1222 vaccination. The receptors here all came from an adult in good health.

The gene calls are TRBV30 and TRBJ2-3; TRBD1 matches at 8 bases. This CDR3 is 15 amino acids long. The junction had 8 bases not matched to a gene; V was cut back by 2 bases and J by 4 bases. CDR1 and CDR2 from the germline V gene are GTSNPN and SVGIG (reference sequence). The CDR3 reads CAWSRRTGLADTQYF. In nucleotides, the CDR3 is TGTGCCTGGAGTAGAAGGACAGGGTTAGCAGATACGCAGTATTTT.

CDR3 bases: TGTGCCAGCAAGCTAGGACAGGGCGCGGACTATGGCTACACCTTC. This codes for CASKLGQGADYGYTF. V gene TRBV6-5 combines with J gene TRBJ1-2; 8 positions match TRBD1. This CDR3 comprises 15 residues. Germline CDR1 MNHEY, CDR2 SVGAGI. The V segment lost 7 bases and the J segment 3 bases; nucleotides outside the gene matches: 10.

The V and J genes are TRBV5-6 and TRBJ1-3; no definite D call. Looked up from germline, CDR1 is SGHDT and CDR2 is YYEEEE. This CDR3 has 17 amino acids. With 4 bases removed from V and 4 bases from J, the gap between germline ends came to 21 bases. This CDR3 reads CASSPLPGTSVGNTIYF. In DNA form, the CDR3 reads TGTGCCAGCAGCCCGTTACCGGGAACCTCGGTGGGAAACACCATATATTTT.

The chain has TRBV6-5 and TRBJ1-1; 8 bases line up with TRBD1. The CDR3 contains 15 residues. Per germline, CDR1 MNHEY and CDR2 SVGAGI. Trimming cost V 6 bases and J 6 bases; bases outside gene matches: 12. The CDR3 DNA is TGTGCCAGCAGAACACGGGGACAGGCCCCCCCTGAAGCTTTCTTT. Translated: CASRTRGQAPPEAFF.

The chain combines TRBV27 with TRBJ2-5; 7 nucleotides match TRBD1. The V segment lost 4 bases and the J segment 5 bases; nucleotides outside the gene matches: 7. The V gene's germline CDR1 is MNHEY and CDR2 SMNVEV (reference sequence). The CDR3 sequence is 14 residues long. The CDR3 DNA follows: TGTGCCAGCAGTTACTCCAGGGGGTCGGAGACCCAGTACTTC. Translating gives CASSYSRGSETQYF.

The chain carries TRBV30 and TRBJ1-4; possible D gene TRBD1, 5 bases. V was clipped by 2 bases and J by 7 bases, with 11 bases between them. The CDR3 contains 13 residues. Per germline, CDR1 GTSNPN and CDR2 SVGIG (reference sequence). The CDR3 DNA is TGTGCCTGGAGTCGCCAGGGCGGTGAAAAACTGTTTTTT. Its protein product is CAWSRQGGEKLFF. Using reference TRBV30 and TRBJ1-4 for the parts outside the CDR3, the full variable domain is SQTIHQWPATLVQPVGSPLSLECTVEGTSNPNLYWYRQAAGRGLQLLFYSVGIGQISSEVPQNLSASRPQDRQFILSSKKLLLSDSGFYLCAWSRQGGEKLFFGSGTQLSVL.

The chain uses TRBV29-1 and TRBJ1-2; 9 positions match TRBD1. There are 15 residues in the CDR3. Trimming cost V 1 base and J 7 bases; bases outside gene matches: 10. Germline V gene lookup returns CDR1 SQVTM and CDR2 ANQGSEA. Here the CDR3 reads CSVEAPQGAFSGYTF. The DNA of the CDR3 is TGCAGCGTTGAAGCCCCACAGGGGGCTTTCTCTGGCTACACCTTC.

This chain uses TRBV19 with TRBJ1-1; D may be TRBD1 (5 bases). Deletions cut 3 bases from V and 0 bases from J, with 14 bases between. Germline V CDR1 and CDR2: LNHDA, SQIVND (reference sequence). This CDR3 is 16 amino acids long. CDR3 sequence: CASSIGWDSMNTEAFF. CDR3 DNA: TGTGCCAGTAGTATCGGATGGGACTCGATGAACACTGAAGCTTTCTTT.